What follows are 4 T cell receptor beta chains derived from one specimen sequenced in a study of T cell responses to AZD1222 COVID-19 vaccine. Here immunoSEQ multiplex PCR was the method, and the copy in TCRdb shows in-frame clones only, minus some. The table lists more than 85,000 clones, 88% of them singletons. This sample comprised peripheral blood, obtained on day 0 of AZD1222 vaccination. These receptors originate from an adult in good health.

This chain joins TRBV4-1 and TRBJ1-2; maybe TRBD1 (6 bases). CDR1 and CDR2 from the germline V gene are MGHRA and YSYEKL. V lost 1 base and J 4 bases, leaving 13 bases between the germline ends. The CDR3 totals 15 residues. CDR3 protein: CASSQGTGLSYGYTF. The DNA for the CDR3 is TGCGCCAGCAGCCAAGGTACAGGGCTGAGCTATGGCTACACCTTC.

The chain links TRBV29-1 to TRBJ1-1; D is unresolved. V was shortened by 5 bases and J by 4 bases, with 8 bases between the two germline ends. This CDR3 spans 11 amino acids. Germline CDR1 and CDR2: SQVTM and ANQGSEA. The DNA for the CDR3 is TGCAGCGTTATAGGGAGCACTGAAGCTTTCTTT. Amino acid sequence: CSVIGSTEAFF. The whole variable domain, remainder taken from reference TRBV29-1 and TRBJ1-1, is SAVISQKPSRDICQRGTSLTIQCQVDSQVTMMFWYRQQPGQSLTLIATANQGSEATYESGFVIDKFPISRPNLTFSTLTVSNMSPEDSSIYLCSVIGSTEAFFGQGTRLTVV.

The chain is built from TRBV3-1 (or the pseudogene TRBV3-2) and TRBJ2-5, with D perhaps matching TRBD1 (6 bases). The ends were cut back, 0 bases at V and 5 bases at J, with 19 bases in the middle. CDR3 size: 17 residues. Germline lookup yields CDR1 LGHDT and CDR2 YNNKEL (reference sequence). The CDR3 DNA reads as TGTGCCAGCAGCCAAGAAAGGAACAGGGTGGATGGGGAGACCCAGTACTTC. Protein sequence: CASSQERNRVDGETQYF.

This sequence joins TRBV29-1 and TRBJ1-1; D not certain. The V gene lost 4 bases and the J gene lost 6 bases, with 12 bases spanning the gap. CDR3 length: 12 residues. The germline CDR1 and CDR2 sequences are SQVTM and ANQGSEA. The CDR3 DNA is TGCAGCGTTGTAGAAGGTATCGCTGAAGCTTTCTTT. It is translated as CSVVEGIAEAFF.